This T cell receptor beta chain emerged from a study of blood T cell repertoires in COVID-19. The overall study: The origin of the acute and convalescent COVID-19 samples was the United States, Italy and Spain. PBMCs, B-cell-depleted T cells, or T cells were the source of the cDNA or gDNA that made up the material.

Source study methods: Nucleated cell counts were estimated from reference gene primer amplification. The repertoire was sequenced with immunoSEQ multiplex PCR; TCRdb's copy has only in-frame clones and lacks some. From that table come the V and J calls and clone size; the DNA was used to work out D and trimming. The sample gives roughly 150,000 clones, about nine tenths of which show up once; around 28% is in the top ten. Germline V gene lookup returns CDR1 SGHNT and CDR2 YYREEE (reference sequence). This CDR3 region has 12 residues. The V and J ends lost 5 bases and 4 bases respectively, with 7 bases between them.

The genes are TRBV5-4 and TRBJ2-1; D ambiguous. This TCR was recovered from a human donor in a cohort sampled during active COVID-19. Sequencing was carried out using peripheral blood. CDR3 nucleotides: TGTGCCAGCAGGGGCCAATACAATGAGCAGTTCTTC. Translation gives CASRGQYNEQFF.